This T cell receptor (beta chain) appears in the sequencing data of a study of cytomegalovirus exposure and HLA in healthy donors. Using immunoSEQ multiplex PCR, the repertoire was profiled, and TCRdb retains in-frame clones only, with some absent. The table shows over 50,000 clones, with around 96% occurring only once. This clone was recorded only once. Sequencing input: PBMCs. This sequence originates from a woman aged 18-29 years in good health and CMV-seronegative.

In nucleotides, the CDR3 is TGTGCCAGCAGTACAGGGAACAATCAGCCCCAGCATTTT. Amino acids: CASSTGNNQPQHF. The chain couples TRBV2 to TRBJ1-5, with D perhaps matching TRBD1 (6 bases). Germline loops: CDR1 SNHLY, CDR2 FYNNEI. The germline V and J ends were trimmed by 5 bases and 3 bases, with 8 bases remaining between them. The CDR3 is 13 amino acids.